This is a list of T cell receptor beta chains from one sample in a study of OX40 agonist ivuxolimab in advanced cancers. The protocol was immunoSEQ multiplex PCR, while the TCRdb copy is restricted to in-frame clones and leaves out a portion. There are around 72,000 clones in the sample; about 85% occur only once, and around a sixth lies in the top ten. Sample: CD4+ or CD8+ T cells sorted from blood, taken in a trial of the OX40 agonist ivuxolimab. Source of these receptors: an adult with an advanced solid tumor such as melanoma, head and neck, liver or kidney cancer. Each CDR3 is given with its conserved first and last residue. A D gene is named only where the DNA matches it firmly. Clone size is stated in some rows and not others, as once, few, many or a class when expanded.

v_call	j_call	d_call	clone_size	cdr3_aa	cdr3_nt
TRBV11-3	TRBJ1-2	-	-	CASSRTLYGYTF	TGTGCCAGCAGCCGAACACTCTATGGCTACACCTTC
TRBV5-5	TRBJ1-5	-	-	CASSLGPGQDFNQPQHF	TGTGCCAGCAGCTTGGGTCCGGGACAAGATTTCAATCAGCCCCAGCATTTT
TRBV6-1	TRBJ2-1	-	-	CASSDGGRIRMNNEQFF	TGTGCCAGCAGTGATGGGGGGCGCATCCGGATGAACAATGAGCAGTTCTTC
TRBV6-5	TRBJ2-5	TRBD2	once	CASSRAGVETQYF	TGTGCCAGCAGTCGGGCGGGAGTAGAGACCCAGTACTTC
TRBV10-3	TRBJ1-4	TRBD1	-	CAISPTGPTNEKLFF	TGTGCCATCAGTCCGACAGGGCCAACTAATGAAAAACTGTTTTTT
TRBV6-1	TRBJ2-3	TRBD2	-	CASSEGLAVYTDTQYF	TGTGCCAGCAGTGAAGGACTAGCAGTCTACACAGATACGCAGTATTTT
TRBV28	TRBJ1-3	-	-	CASSRGGNTIYF	TGTGCCAGCAGCCGGGGGGGAAACACCATATATTTT
TRBV2	TRBJ1-4	-	-	CASRRAATATNEKLFF	TGTGCCAGCAGGAGAGCAGCTACAGCAACTAATGAAAAACTGTTTTTT
TRBV6-5	TRBJ1-1	TRBD1	many	CASSSPGTANTEAFF	TGTGCCAGCAGTTCCCCCGGGACAGCGAACACTGAAGCTTTCTTT
TRBV21-1	TRBJ1-2	-	-	CASRLRGSSYYGYTF	TGTGCCAGCAGGCTCCGGGGGTCGAGTTACTATGGCTACACCTTC
TRBV5-1	TRBJ2-7	-	-	CASSLTLSSYEQYF	TGCGCCAGCAGCCTGACACTGAGCTCCTACGAGCAGTACTTC
TRBV28	TRBJ1-2	-	-	CASTPTGLPSRGYTF	TGTGCCAGCACCCCGACAGGTCTACCCTCTCGTGGCTACACCTTC
TRBV18	TRBJ2-4	TRBD2	-	CASSPPTTSGRGVAKNIQYF	TGTGCCAGCTCACCACCGACGACTAGCGGGAGAGGGGTAGCCAAAAACATTCAGTACTTC
TRBV7-9	TRBJ1-2	-	-	CASSLVTGQSRGYTF	TGTGCCAGCAGCTTAGTTACGGGGCAGAGTCGAGGCTACACCTTC
TRBV25-1	TRBJ1-3	-	-	CASSDRVGGNTIYF	TGTGCCAGCAGTGACAGGGTTGGGGGAAACACCATATATTTT
TRBV18	TRBJ2-1	-	-	CASSPAVSYNEQFF	TGTGCCAGCTCACCGGCGGTCTCCTACAATGAGCAGTTCTTC
TRBV28	TRBJ2-7	-	-	CASRRSGYSYEQYF	TGTGCCAGCAGACGCTCCGGGTATAGCTACGAGCAGTACTTC
TRBV7-6	TRBJ2-1	TRBD1	-	CASSRDRLVNEQFF	TGTGCCAGCAGCCGGGACAGGCTTGTAAATGAGCAGTTCTTC
TRBV6-5	TRBJ2-7	-	-	CASRGDGYSYEQYF	TGTGCCAGCAGGGGGGACGGATACTCCTACGAGCAGTACTTC
TRBV6-6	TRBJ2-3	TRBD2	-	CASSPGGPGDTQYF	TGTGCCAGCAGTCCGGGAGGGCCGGGAGATACGCAGTATTTT
TRBV5-6	TRBJ2-7	TRBD2	once	CASSLGGGTSSYEQYF	TGTGCCAGCAGCTTGGGAGGGGGGACTAGCTCCTACGAGCAGTACTTC